This T cell receptor (beta chain) was obtained from a study of blood T cell repertoires in COVID-19. V dropped 0 bases and J dropped 3 bases, with 9 bases sitting between them. CDR1 and CDR2 from the germline V gene are SGHRS and YFSETQ. The CDR3 totals 14 residues. The method was immunoSEQ multiplex PCR; TCRdb's version includes in-frame clones alone and lacks a portion of them. The sample comprises around 140,000 clones, 75% to 80% of which are singletons, and approximately 9% rests with the top ten. This clone was seen just once. This clonotype originated in a woman between 45 and 60 years old with active or convalescent COVID-19. Sequences were obtained from peripheral blood. The V gene is TRBV5-1, the J gene TRBJ1-2; tentatively, D is TRBD1 (5 bases). CDR3: CASSLGVRDYGYTF. The CDR3 nucleotides read TGCGCCAGCAGCTTGGGGGTCAGGGACTATGGCTACACCTTC.